The entry that follows covers one TCR beta chain sequence. The data derive from a study of control samples from healthy donors and cancer patients. V was cut by 0 bases and J by 6 bases, with 20 bases left in between. This CDR3 region has 17 residues. The germline gives CDR1 LGHDT, CDR2 YNNKEL (reference sequence). Using immunoSEQ multiplex PCR, the repertoire was profiled, and TCRdb retains in-frame clones only, with some absent. The sample holds about 120,000 clones, roughly nine tenths seen once. This chain connects TRBV3-1 (or the pseudogene TRBV3-2) to TRBJ1-1; no reliable D call. The source of this sequence is a woman aged 18-30 years in good health. The sequenced sample was blood. The CDR3 DNA follows: TGTGCCAGCAGCCAAGACCCCGCGCGGAGTTCTCCGTCTGAAGCTTTCTTT. The encoded protein is CASSQDPARSSPSEAFF.